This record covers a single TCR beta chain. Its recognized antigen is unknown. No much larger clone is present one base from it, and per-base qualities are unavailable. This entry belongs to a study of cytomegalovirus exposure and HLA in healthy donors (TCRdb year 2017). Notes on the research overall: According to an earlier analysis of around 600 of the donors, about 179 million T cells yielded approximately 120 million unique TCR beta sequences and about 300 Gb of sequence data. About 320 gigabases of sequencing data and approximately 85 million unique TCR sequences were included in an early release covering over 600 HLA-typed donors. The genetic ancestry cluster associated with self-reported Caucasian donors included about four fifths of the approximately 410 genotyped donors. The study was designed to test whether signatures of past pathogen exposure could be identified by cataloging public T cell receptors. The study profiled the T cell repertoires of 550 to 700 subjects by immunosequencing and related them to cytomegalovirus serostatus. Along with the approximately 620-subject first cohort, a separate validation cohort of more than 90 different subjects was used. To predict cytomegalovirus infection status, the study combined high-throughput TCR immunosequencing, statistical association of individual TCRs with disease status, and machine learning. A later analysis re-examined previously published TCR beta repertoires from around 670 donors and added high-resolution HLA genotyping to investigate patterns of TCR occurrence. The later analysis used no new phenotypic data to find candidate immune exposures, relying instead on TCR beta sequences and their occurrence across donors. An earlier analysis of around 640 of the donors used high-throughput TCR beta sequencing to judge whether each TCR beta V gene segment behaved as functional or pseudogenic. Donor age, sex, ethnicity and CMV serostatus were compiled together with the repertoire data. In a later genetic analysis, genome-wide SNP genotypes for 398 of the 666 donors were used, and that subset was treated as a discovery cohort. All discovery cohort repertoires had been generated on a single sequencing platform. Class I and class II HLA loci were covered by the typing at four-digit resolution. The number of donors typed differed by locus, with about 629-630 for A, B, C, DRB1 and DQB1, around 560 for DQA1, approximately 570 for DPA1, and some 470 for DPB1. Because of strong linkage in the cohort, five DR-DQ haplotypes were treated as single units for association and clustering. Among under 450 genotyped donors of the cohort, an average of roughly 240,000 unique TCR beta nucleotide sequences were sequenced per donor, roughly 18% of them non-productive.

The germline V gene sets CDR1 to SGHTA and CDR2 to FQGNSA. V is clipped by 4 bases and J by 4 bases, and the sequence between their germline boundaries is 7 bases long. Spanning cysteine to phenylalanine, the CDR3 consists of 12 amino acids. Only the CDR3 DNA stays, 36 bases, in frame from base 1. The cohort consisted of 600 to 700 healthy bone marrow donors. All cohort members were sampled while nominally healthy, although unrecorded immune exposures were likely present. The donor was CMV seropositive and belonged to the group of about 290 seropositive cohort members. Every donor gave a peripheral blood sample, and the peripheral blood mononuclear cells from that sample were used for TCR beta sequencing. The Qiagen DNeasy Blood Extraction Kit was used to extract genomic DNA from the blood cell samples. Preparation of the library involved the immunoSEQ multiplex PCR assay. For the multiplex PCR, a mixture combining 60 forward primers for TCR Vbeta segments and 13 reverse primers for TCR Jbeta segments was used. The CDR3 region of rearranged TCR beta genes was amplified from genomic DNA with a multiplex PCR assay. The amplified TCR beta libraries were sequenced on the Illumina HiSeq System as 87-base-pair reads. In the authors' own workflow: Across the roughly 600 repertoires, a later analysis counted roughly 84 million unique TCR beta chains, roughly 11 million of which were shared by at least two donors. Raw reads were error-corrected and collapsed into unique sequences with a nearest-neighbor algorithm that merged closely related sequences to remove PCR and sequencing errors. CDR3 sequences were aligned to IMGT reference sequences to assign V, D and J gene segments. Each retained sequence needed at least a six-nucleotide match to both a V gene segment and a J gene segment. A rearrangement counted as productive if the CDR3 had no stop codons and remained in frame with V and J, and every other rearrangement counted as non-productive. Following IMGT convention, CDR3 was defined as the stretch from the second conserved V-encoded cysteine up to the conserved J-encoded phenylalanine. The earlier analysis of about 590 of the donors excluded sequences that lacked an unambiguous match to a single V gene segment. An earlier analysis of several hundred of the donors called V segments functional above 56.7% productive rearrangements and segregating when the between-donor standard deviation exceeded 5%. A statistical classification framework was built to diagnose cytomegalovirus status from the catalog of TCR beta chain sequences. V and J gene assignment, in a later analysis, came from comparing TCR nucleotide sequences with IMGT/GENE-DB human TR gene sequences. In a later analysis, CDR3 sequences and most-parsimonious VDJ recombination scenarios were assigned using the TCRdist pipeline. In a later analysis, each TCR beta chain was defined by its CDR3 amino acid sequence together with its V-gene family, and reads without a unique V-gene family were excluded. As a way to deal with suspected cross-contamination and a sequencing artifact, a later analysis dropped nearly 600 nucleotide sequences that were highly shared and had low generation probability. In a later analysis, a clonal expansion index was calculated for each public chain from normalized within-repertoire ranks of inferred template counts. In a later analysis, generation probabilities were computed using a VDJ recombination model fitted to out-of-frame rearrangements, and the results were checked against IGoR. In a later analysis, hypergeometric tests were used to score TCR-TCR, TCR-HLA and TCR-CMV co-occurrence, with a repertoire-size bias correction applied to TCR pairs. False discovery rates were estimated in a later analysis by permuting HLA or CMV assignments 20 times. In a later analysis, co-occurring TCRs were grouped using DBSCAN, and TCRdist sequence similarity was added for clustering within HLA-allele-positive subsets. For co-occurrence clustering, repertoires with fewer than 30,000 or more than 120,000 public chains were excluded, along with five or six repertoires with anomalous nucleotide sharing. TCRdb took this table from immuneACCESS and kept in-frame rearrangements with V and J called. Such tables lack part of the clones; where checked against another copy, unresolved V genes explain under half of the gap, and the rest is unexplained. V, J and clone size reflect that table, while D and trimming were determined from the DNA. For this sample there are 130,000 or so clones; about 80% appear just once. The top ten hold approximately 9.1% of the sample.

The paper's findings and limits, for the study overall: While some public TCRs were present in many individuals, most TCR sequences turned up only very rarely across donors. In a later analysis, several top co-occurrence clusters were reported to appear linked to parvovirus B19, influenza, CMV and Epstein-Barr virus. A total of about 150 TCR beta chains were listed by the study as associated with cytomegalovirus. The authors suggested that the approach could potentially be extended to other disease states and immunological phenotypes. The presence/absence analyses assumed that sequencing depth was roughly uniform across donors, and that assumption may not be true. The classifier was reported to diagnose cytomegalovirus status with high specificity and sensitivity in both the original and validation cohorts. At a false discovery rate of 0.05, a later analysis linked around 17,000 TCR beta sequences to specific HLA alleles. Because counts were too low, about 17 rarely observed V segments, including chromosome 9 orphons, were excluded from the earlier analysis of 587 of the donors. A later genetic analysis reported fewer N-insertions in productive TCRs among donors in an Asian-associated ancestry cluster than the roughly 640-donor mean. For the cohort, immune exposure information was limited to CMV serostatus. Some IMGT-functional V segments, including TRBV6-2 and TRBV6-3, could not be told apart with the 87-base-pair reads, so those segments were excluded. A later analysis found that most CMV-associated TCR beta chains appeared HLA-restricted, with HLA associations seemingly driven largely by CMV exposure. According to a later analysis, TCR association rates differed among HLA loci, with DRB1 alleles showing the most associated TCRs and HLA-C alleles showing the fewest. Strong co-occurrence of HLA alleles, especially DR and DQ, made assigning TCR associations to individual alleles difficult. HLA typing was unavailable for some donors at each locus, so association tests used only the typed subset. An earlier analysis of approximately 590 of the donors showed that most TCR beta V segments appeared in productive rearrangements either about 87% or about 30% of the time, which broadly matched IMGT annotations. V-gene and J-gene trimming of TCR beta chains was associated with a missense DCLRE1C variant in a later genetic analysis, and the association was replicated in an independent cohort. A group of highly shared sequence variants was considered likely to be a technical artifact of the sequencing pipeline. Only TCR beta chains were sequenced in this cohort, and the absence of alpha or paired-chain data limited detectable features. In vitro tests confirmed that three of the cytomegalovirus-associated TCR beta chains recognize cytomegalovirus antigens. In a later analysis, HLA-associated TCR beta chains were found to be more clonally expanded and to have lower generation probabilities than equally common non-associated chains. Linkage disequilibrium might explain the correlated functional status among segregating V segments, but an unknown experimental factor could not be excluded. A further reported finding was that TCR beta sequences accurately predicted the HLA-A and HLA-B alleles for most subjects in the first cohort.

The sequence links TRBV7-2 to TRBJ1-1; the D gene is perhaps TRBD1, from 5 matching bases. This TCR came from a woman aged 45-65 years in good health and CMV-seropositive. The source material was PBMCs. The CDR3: CASSSQGTEAFF. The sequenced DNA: TGTGCCAGCAGCTCTCAGGGCACTGAAGCTTTCTTT.